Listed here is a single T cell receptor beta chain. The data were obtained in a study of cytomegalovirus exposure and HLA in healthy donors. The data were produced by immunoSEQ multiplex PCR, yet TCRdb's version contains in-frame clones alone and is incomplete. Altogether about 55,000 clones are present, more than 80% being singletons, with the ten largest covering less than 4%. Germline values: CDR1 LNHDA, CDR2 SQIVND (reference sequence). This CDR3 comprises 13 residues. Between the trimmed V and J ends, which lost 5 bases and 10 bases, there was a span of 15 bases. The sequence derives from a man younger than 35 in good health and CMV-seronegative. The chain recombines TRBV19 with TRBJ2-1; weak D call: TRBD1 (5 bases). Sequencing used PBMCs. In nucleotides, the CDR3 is TGTGCCAGTAGTCCATCAGGGTTGAGGGAGCAGTTCTTC. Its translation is CASSPSGLREQFF.